A selection of T cell receptor beta chains follows, all from one sample in a study of naive and memory T cell subsets. TCRdb independently ran MiXCR on the UMI-ligation and nested PCR reads; one entry per CDR3 protein. The sample carries under 150,000 distinct CDR3 sequences, about a fifth recorded once. Sequenced sample: naive CD8+ T cells from blood. The source of these receptors is a human donor in good health. Both conserved end residues are part of each CDR3. Only some rows state a clone size, as once, few, many or a class for expanded clones.

clone size: -; J gene: TRBJ2-7; CDR3 length: 15; V gene: TRBV13; CDR3 protein: CASSIRDRQPYEQYF
clone size: many; J gene: TRBJ1-1; CDR3 length: 13; V gene: TRBV6-2/TRBV6-3; CDR3 protein: CASSYSGRAEAFF
clone size: few; J gene: TRBJ1-2; CDR3 length: 13; V gene: TRBV27; CDR3 protein: CASSYGGLDGYTF
clone size: -; J gene: TRBJ2-3; CDR3 length: 15; V gene: TRBV20-1; CDR3 protein: CSARLLAGRTDTQYF
clone size: few; J gene: TRBJ2-7; CDR3 length: 12; V gene: TRBV4-1; CDR3 protein: CASSQDLLEQYF
clone size: few; J gene: TRBJ1-5; CDR3 length: 16; V gene: TRBV3-1; CDR3 protein: CASSQSQGGRNQPQHF
clone size: once; J gene: TRBJ2-1; CDR3 length: 15; V gene: TRBV28; CDR3 protein: CASSIDRGYVDEQFF
clone size: few; J gene: TRBJ2-7; CDR3 length: 12; V gene: TRBV20-1; CDR3 protein: CSARDRDYEQYF
clone size: few; J gene: TRBJ2-7; CDR3 length: 14; V gene: TRBV4-1; CDR3 protein: CASSQVWGSYEQYF
clone size: few; J gene: TRBJ2-7; CDR3 length: 16; V gene: TRBV27; CDR3 protein: CASSLSRGVLLYEQYF
clone size: few; J gene: TRBJ2-1; CDR3 length: 14; V gene: TRBV29-1; CDR3 protein: CSVESGLEYHEQFF
clone size: few; J gene: TRBJ2-2; CDR3 length: 15; V gene: TRBV28; CDR3 protein: CASTAAGQNTGELFF
clone size: few; J gene: TRBJ1-5; CDR3 length: 14; V gene: TRBV12-3/TRBV12-4; CDR3 protein: CASSPGGTGQPQHF
clone size: -; J gene: TRBJ2-3; CDR3 length: 12; V gene: TRBV6-2/TRBV6-3; CDR3 protein: CASSIATDTQYF
clone size: few; J gene: TRBJ2-1; CDR3 length: 14; V gene: TRBV7-8; CDR3 protein: CASSPTDNHYEQFF
clone size: once; J gene: TRBJ2-7; CDR3 length: 13; V gene: TRBV20-1; CDR3 protein: CSAGTSRTYEQYF
clone size: -; J gene: TRBJ2-1; CDR3 length: 12; V gene: TRBV29-1; CDR3 protein: CSALDRGNEQFF